This T cell receptor (beta chain) stems from a study of blood T cell repertoires in COVID-19. Across the whole study: Sites across the United States, Italy and Spain contributed samples from acute and convalescent COVID-19. T cells, B-cell-depleted T cells, or PBMCs provided the cDNA or gDNA that served as material.

In the study's own analysis: Reference gene primer amplification yielded estimated nucleated cell counts. Here immunoSEQ multiplex PCR was the method, and the copy in TCRdb shows in-frame clones only, minus some. V and J calls and clone size are given by that table; D and trimming were obtained from the DNA. Found here are approximately 97,000 clones, about 90% of them singletons; the top ten hold 2%. The CDR3 runs 14 residues. Germline CDR1 and CDR2: MGHDK and SYGVNS. The V and J ends lost 3 bases and 13 bases, in that order; junction bases with no gene match: 10. The rearrangement uses TRBV25-1 and TRBJ1-4, with 8 bases matching TRBD1. Sequenced: peripheral blood. This clonotype was sampled from a man aged 50 to 59 with active COVID-19. CDR3 loop: CASSDRGRVGGLFF. CDR3 coding DNA: TGTGCCAGCAGTGACAGGGGGCGCGTGGGAGGACTGTTTTTT. Using reference TRBV25-1 and TRBJ1-4 for the parts outside the CDR3, the full variable domain is EADIYQTPRYLVIGTGKKITLECSQTMGHDKMYWYQQDPGMELHLIHYSYGVNSTEKGDLSSESTVSRIRTEHFPLTLESARPSHTSQYLCASSDRGRVGGLFFGSGTQLSVL.